What follows are 31 T cell receptor beta chains derived from one specimen sequenced in a study of blood T cell repertoires in COVID-19. Assay: immunoSEQ multiplex PCR; the TCRdb copy retains only in-frame clones and omits some. The profile covers approximately 330,000 clones, with around 90% appearing a single time and around 9.9% taken by the ten largest. Sequencing was performed on peripheral blood. Receptor source: a young man with COVID-19, enrolled during active disease.

The chain is built from TRBV7-2 and TRBJ1-1, with D possibly matching TRBD1 (5 bases). Trimming took 1 base from V and 7 from J, leaving 10 bases between them. CDR1 is SGHTA and CDR2 is FQGNSA in the germline V gene. This CDR3 region has 13 residues. CDR3 DNA sequence: TGTGCCAGCAGCTTAGGGCGGCAGGGTGAAGCTTTCTTT. Translated, it gives CASSLGRQGEAFF.

The rearrangement joins TRBV30 to TRBJ2-1, with 11 bases that match TRBD2. J gave up 7 bases and V 0 bases, and 11 bases lay outside the gene matches. CDR1 is GTSNPN, CDR2 SVGIG, per germline (reference sequence). This CDR3 is 17 amino acids long. For the CDR3, the DNA is TGTGCCTGGAGTGTATTCGTTACTAGCGGGAGTCAAAATGAGCAGTTCTTC. This translates into CAWSVFVTSGSQNEQFF.

This clone has a single count. This chain joins TRBV18 and TRBJ2-3; 8 bases fit TRBD1. V was pared by 3 bases and J by 4 bases, with 0 bases of the junction left unmatched. Germline-derived CDR1 and CDR2 are KGHSH and LQKENI. The CDR3 runs to 13 residues. CDR3 protein: CASSPGQADTQYF. As DNA, the CDR3 is TGTGCCAGCTCACCGGGACAGGCAGATACGCAGTATTTT.

The gene calls are TRBV27 and TRBJ2-2, with 9 bases lining up with TRBD1. Germline values: CDR1 MNHEY, CDR2 SMNVEV (reference sequence). V dropped 1 base and J dropped 6; count of bases not matched to a gene: 12. The CDR3 is 18 residues long. The CDR3 loop is CASSLFDSDRGPPGELFF. The CDR3 nucleotides read TGTGCCAGCAGTTTATTCGATTCGGACAGGGGTCCTCCCGGGGAGCTGTTTTTT.

V and J are TRBV6-5 and TRBJ1-1, with D perhaps TRBD1 (5 bases). Trimming pared 7 bases from V and 8 bases from J, leaving 14 bases between. Per germline, CDR1 MNHEY and CDR2 SVGAGI. The CDR3 contains 12 residues. CDR3 coding DNA: TGTGCCAGCACCCATTCCCGGGGGGAAGCTTTCTTT. This translates into CASTHSRGEAFF.

The chain employs TRBV24-1 and TRBJ2-5; D call uncertain. The ends were cut back, 5 bases at V and 2 bases at J, with 8 bases in the middle. Germline CDR1 and CDR2: KGHDR and SFDVKD. CDR3 length: 13 residues. CDR3 DNA: TGTGCCACCAGTGGACTGCATCAAGAGACCCAGTACTTC. Translated, it gives CATSGLHQETQYF.

The J gene is TRBJ2-1, the V gene TRBV4-3, with 7 bases that match TRBD2. V shed 1 base and J 4 bases; nucleotides not matched to a gene: 4. The CDR3 has 15 amino acids. The germline V gene encodes CDR1 LGHNA and CDR2 YSLEER. CDR3: CASSQAPAGYNEQFF. The CDR3 DNA reads TGCGCCAGCAGCCAAGCCCCAGCGGGGTACAATGAGCAGTTCTTC.

The chain carries TRBV19 and TRBJ2-1; maybe TRBD2 (5 bases). V lost 4 bases and J 0 bases, leaving 10 bases between the germline ends. Germline V gene sequence: CDR1 LNHDA, CDR2 SQIVND (reference sequence). CDR3 length: 15 amino acids. For the CDR3, the DNA is TGTGCCAGTAGTAGCGGGTTCAACTCCTACAATGAGCAGTTCTTC. Protein sequence: CASSSGFNSYNEQFF.

This clone was observed at least ten times. The chain links TRBV28 to TRBJ1-2; D unclear. The V end lost 4 bases, the J end lost 5 bases, and 14 bases lay between the germline ends. The CDR3 sequence is 14 residues long. Germline CDR1 and CDR2: MDHEN and SYDVKM. The CDR3 loop is CASSSLLQLYGYTF. Written as DNA, the CDR3 is TGTGCCAGCAGTTCCCTCCTACAGCTTTATGGCTACACCTTC.

This clone has only a few counts. Other DNA sequences in this sample translate to the same CDR3. The chain uses TRBV7-2 and TRBJ1-3; D not resolved. Per the germline V gene, CDR1 is SGHTA and CDR2 is FQGNSA. V lost 4 bases to trimming and J lost 0 bases, with 7 bases between them. The length of the CDR3 is 14 residues. The CDR3 nucleotides read TGTGCCAGCAGCTCAGGAAGCTCTGGAAACACCATATATTTT. Its protein product is CASSSGSSGNTIYF.

CDR3 in amino acids: CASSLVTGGKGKTQYF. The DNA for the CDR3 is TGTGCCAGCAGCTTAGTTACAGGGGGTAAAGGAAAGACCCAGTACTTC. The genes are TRBV7-6 and TRBJ2-5; TRBD1 matches at 8 bases. The CDR3 sequence is 16 residues long. Germline CDR1 reads SGHVS; CDR2 reads FNYEAQ. The junction had 10 bases not matched to a gene; V was cut back by 1 base and J by 6 bases.

The rearrangement uses TRBV11-1 and TRBJ2-5, with 7 positions matching TRBD2. The V gene end was trimmed by 3 bases and the J gene end by 3 bases; junction bases not matched to a gene: 7. The CDR3 is 15 amino acids. Germline CDR1 SGHAT, CDR2 FQDESV (reference sequence). For the CDR3, the DNA is TGTGCCAGCAGCTTCGGCGGGGGATCGAAAGAGACCCAGTACTTC. Its protein product is CASSFGGGSKETQYF.

V and J are TRBV7-3 and TRBJ2-7; 12 bases agree with TRBD2. Germline assignment: CDR1 SGHTA and CDR2 FQGTGA. The junction had 13 bases not matched to a gene; V was cut back by 4 bases and J by 3 bases. This CDR3 is 18 amino acids long. The CDR3 nucleotides are TGTGCCAGCAGCTCCCAACCCTTTACTAGCGGGAGGTTCTACGAGCAGTACTTC. Translated: CASSSQPFTSGRFYEQYF.

V is TRBV29-1 and J is TRBJ2-2, with D hard to call. The CDR3 runs 12 residues. Germline values: CDR1 SQVTM, CDR2 ANQGSEA. V lost 5 bases to trimming and J lost 1 base, with 5 bases between them. The CDR3 DNA reads TGCAGCGTTAACAGGAACACCGGGGAGCTGTTTTTT. Translated, it gives CSVNRNTGELFF.

V is TRBV4-2 and J is TRBJ1-6; D gene uncertain. The germline CDR1 and CDR2 sequences are LGHNA and YNFKEQ. V lost 0 bases and J 7 bases, leaving 10 bases between the germline ends. The CDR3 spans 15 residues. The CDR3: CASSQDRGLNSPLHF. CDR3 sequence (DNA): TGTGCCAGCAGCCAAGATAGAGGGTTGAATTCACCCCTCCACTTT.

This chain uses TRBV5-1 with TRBJ1-6, with D perhaps TRBD1 (6 bases). This CDR3 is built from 17 residues. The germline gives CDR1 SGHRS, CDR2 YFSETQ. The V gene lost 0 bases and the J gene lost 4 bases, with 14 bases spanning the gap. The CDR3 loop reads CASSLGGGARYNSPLHF. CDR3 nucleotides: TGCGCCAGCAGCTTGGGAGGGGGGGCGAGATATAATTCACCCCTCCACTTT.

The J gene is TRBJ1-2, the V gene TRBV14; the D gene is possibly TRBD1 (6 bases). The CDR3 runs 14 residues. The V end was cut by 5 bases, the J end by 0 bases, with 10 bases between. From germline, CDR1 is SGHDN and CDR2 FVKESK. CDR3 in amino acids: CASSSGAANYGYTF. CDR3 DNA sequence: TGTGCCAGCAGCTCAGGGGCCGCTAACTATGGCTACACCTTC.

The chain joins TRBV4-2 to TRBJ2-1; maybe TRBD1 (6 bases). V shed 4 bases and J shed 3 bases, with 10 bases lying between them. CDR3 length: 14 residues. The germline V gene has CDR1 LGHNA and CDR2 YNFKEQ. The CDR3 sequence is CASSPGQSYNEQFF. In nucleotides, the CDR3 is TGTGCCAGCAGCCCGGGACAAAGCTACAATGAGCAGTTCTTC.

The chain carries TRBV28 and TRBJ1-6, with D uncertain. The CDR3 has 17 amino acids. CDR1 is MDHEN and CDR2 is SYDVKM in the germline V gene. V gave up 4 bases and J gave up 0 bases, with 13 bases separating them. CDR3 DNA: TGTGCCAGCAGTTCACTCAAAGGGAGCTCCTATAATTCACCCCTCCACTTT. It translates to CASSSLKGSSYNSPLHF. Full variable domain (outside the CDR3, taken from reference TRBV28 and TRBJ1-6): DVKVTQSSRYLVKRTGEKVFLECVQDMDHENMFWYRQDPGLGLRLIYFSYDVKMKEKGDIPEGYSVSREKKERFSLILESASTNQTSMYLCASSSLKGSSYNSPLHFGNGTRLTVT.

This chain joins TRBV7-3 and TRBJ1-2, with 9 positions matching TRBD1. The V gene end was trimmed by 1 base and the J gene end by 8 bases; junction bases not matched to a gene: 8. In germline, CDR1 is SGHTA, CDR2 FQGTGA. This CDR3 has 15 residues. The DNA for the CDR3 is TGTGCCAGCAGCTTAATAGTGGGACAGGGTAGCGGCTACACCTTC. It is translated as CASSLIVGQGSGYTF.

This chain uses TRBV19 with TRBJ1-6; D ambiguous. Germline V CDR1 and CDR2: LNHDA, SQIVND (reference sequence). CDR3 length equals 14 residues. Trimming left V 10 bases short and J 10 bases short, with 20 bases between. The CDR3 loop is CATRQEGLGSPLHF. The CDR3 bases are TGTGCCACTCGCCAGGAAGGACTCGGGTCACCCCTCCACTTT.

The chain joins TRBV19 to TRBJ2-1, with D tentatively TRBD1 (6 bases). Trimming shortened V by 5 bases and J by 3 bases, and 11 bases separated the two germline ends. Germline CDR1 and CDR2: LNHDA and SQIVND (reference sequence). The CDR3 has 14 residues. For the CDR3, the DNA is TGTGCCAGTAGTCCAGCGACAGGCTACAATGAGCAGTTCTTC. It codes for CASSPATGYNEQFF. Together with reference TRBV19 and TRBJ2-1, the CDR3 gives the full variable domain: DGGITQSPKYLFRKEGQNVTLSCEQNLNHDAMYWYRQDPGQGLRLIYYSQIVNDFQKGDIAEGYSVSREKKESFPLTVTSAQKNPTAFYLCASSPATGYNEQFFGPGTRLTVL.

This chain links TRBV7-3 with TRBJ2-3, with D perhaps TRBD2 (5 bases). Germline-derived CDR1 and CDR2 are SGHTA and FQGTGA. The CDR3 totals 16 residues. The germline V and J ends were trimmed by 2 bases and 1 base, with 13 bases remaining between them. DNA for the CDR3: TGTGCCAGCAGCTTAGGTTCGCTAGCTGGCACAGATACGCAGTATTTT. This gives the protein CASSLGSLAGTDTQYF.

This clone was counted a few times. This sequence joins TRBV7-2 and TRBJ2-1; 16 bases fit TRBD2. This CDR3 spans 16 amino acids. The V gene end was trimmed by 5 bases and the J gene end by 6 bases; junction bases not matched to a gene: 4. Per the germline V gene, CDR1 is SGHTA and CDR2 is FQGNSA. CDR3 in DNA: TGTGCCAGCAGCAGGGGGACTAGCGGGAGGGTCAATGAGCAGTTCTTC. Translated, it gives CASSRGTSGRVNEQFF.

The J gene is TRBJ2-5, the V gene TRBV29-1, with 8 bases matching TRBD1. CDR1 and CDR2 from the germline V gene are SQVTM and ANQGSEA. With 7 bases clipped from V and 5 bases from J, the junction kept 9 bases outside the gene matches. There are 13 residues in the CDR3. CDR3 sequence: CSAQQGAWETQYF. CDR3 nucleotide sequence: TGCAGCGCCCAGCAGGGGGCGTGGGAGACCCAGTACTTC.

This clone has a single count. The chain recombines TRBV19 with TRBJ2-6; D uncertain. This CDR3 region has 15 residues. Germline V gene data show CDR1 as LNHDA and CDR2 as SQIVND (reference sequence). V lost 3 bases and J lost 1, with 7 bases in between. For the CDR3, the DNA is TGTGCCAGTAGTATCGTGGCTTCTGGGGCCAACGTCCTGACTTTC. This sequence encodes CASSIVASGANVLTF.

This clone was counted a few times. The gene calls are TRBV6-2 or TRBV6-3 and TRBJ2-3; 11 positions match TRBD2. Germline assignment: CDR1 MNHEY and CDR2 SVGEGT. V dropped 4 bases and J dropped 5; count of bases not matched to a gene: 5. This CDR3 has 15 amino acids. The CDR3 here is CASSFSGGDKDTQYF. CDR3 bases: TGTGCCAGCAGTTTTAGCGGGGGGGATAAAGATACGCAGTATTTT.

This sequence joins TRBV7-7 and TRBJ2-5, with 7 bases identical to TRBD2. This CDR3 has 14 residues. The germline CDR1 and CDR2 sequences are SSHAT and FNYEAQ (reference sequence). Trimming cost V 5 bases and J 5 bases; bases outside gene matches: 8. CDR3: CASSPWGGSETQYF. In DNA, the CDR3 is TGTGCCAGCAGCCCTTGGGGCGGGAGTGAGACCCAGTACTTC.

This clone was seen more than once but under ten times. V usage is TRBV7-2 and J usage is TRBJ1-3, with TRBD1 matching 8 bases. This CDR3 is 17 amino acids long. The ends lost 0 bases at V and 4 bases at J; junction bases unmatched: 8. Germline-derived CDR1 and CDR2 are SGHTA and FQGNSA. The DNA of the CDR3 is TGTGCCAGCAGCTTAGCGAGGCGGACAGGGACAGGAAACACCATATATTTT. Its protein is CASSLARRTGTGNTIYF.

V gene TRBV5-8 combines with J gene TRBJ2-3, with TRBD2 as a possible D gene (5 bases). V was clipped by 1 base and J by 1 base, with 7 bases between them. The CDR3 is 14 amino acids. CDR1 is SGHTS, CDR2 YDEGEE, per germline. The CDR3 here is CASSLRGGTDTQYF. The CDR3 DNA reads TGTGCCAGCAGCTTGCGGGGAGGCACAGATACGCAGTATTTT.

This sequence joins TRBV7-9 and TRBJ2-5, with TRBD1 matching over 8 bases. V lost 3 bases to trimming and J lost 1 base; unmatched junction nucleotides: 10. The V gene's germline CDR1 is SEHNR and CDR2 FQNEAQ (reference sequence). The length of the CDR3 is 17 residues. The CDR3 DNA reads as TGTGCCAGCAGCTTCTTTGGTAGGACAGGGTTCCAAGAGACCCAGTACTTC. Protein sequence: CASSFFGRTGFQETQYF.